What follows describes a single T cell receptor (beta chain). The data were obtained in a study of blood T cell repertoires in COVID-19. Original data processing: Quantification of nucleated cells was approximated via reference gene primer amplification. Clones were sequenced by immunoSEQ multiplex PCR, and TCRdb holds only the in-frame ones, with some missing. V and J calls and clone size are those listed in that table; D and trimming were worked out from the DNA. The sample shows approximately 270,000 clones, roughly 86% of them seen only once. The CDR3 extends over 14 amino acids. CDR1 and CDR2 from the germline V gene are KGHSH and LQKENI. Between the trimmed V and J ends, which lost 4 bases and 0 bases, there was a span of 10 bases.

The chain has TRBV18 and TRBJ2-7, with a tentative D call TRBD2 (7 bases). This clonotype was obtained from a woman in her sixties who had recovered from COVID-19. Sequencing used PBMCs or T cells enriched from blood (not recorded which). The CDR3 loop reads CASSQGGISYEQYF. The CDR3, as DNA: TGTGCCAGCTCACAGGGGGGGATCTCCTACGAGCAGTACTTC.